Sequencing of this TCR beta chain was carried out in a study of blood T cell repertoires in COVID-19 (TCRdb year 2020). Background on the whole study: Samples covering the acute and convalescent phases of COVID-19 were provided by collaborators in the United States, Italy and Spain. The prospective study material was composed of cDNA or gDNA derived from T cells, B-cell-depleted T cells, or PBMCs. The dataset comprised deeply sampled blood TCRbeta repertoires from subjects exposed to, actively infected with, or recovered from COVID-19. The repertoires were released in a freely available public database meant as a resource for research on the immune response to SARS-CoV-2. The samples were drawn from two sources: the first 160 participants of the ongoing ImmuneRACE study, and approximately 1,300 subjects contributed by 6 global collaborators. The sample metadata nearly always contained a de-identified subject ID, COVID-19 status, age in years and sex. Where HLA class I and class II types were available, the types were taken from metadata supplied by the sample provider, not from assay-based typing.

The paper's findings and limits, for the study overall: The amount of clinical and demographic metadata varied by source and participant and was provided uncurated.

Per the germline V gene, SGDLS is the CDR1 and YYNGEE is the CDR2. Trimming takes 0 bases from V and 2 bases from J, and the germline ends sit 9 bases apart. The CDR3 numbers 14 residues from cysteine through phenylalanine. Kept here is only the CDR3 DNA, which spans 42 bases and is read in frame from base 1. The immunoSEQ Assay, a bias-controlled multiplex PCR, was used to amplify TCRbeta CDR3 regions from genomic DNA. On the study's bioinformatics: The number of nucleated cells in each sample was estimated from the amplification of reference gene primers within the assay. To quantify the absolute abundance of each unique TCRbeta CDR3 rearrangement, sequence reads were collapsed and filtered. For each sample, productive Simpson clonality was calculated as the square root of Simpson's diversity index across productive rearrangements. Imported from immuneACCESS, the table was reduced by TCRdb to in-frame sequences with V and J called. These copies leave out some clones; in studies compared against another copy, an unresolved V gene accounts for under half, and the cause of the remainder is not known. From that table come the V and J calls and clone size; the DNA was used to work out D and trimming. The sample records about 36,000 clones, roughly 80% of which are singletons. The ten biggest clones cover 2% of the sample.

Whole blood was collected in K2EDTA tubes by collaborating institutions according to the institutions' own protocols. For TCRbeta analysis, collaborators shipped samples as frozen whole blood, isolated PBMCs, or DNA extracted from either of those sample types. This clone occurred once. The antigen this receptor binds is unknown. Qualities for individual bases were not recorded, and no much larger clone is one base off. This clonotype originated in a man aged 55-75 years with active COVID-19. Source material: peripheral blood. Rearrangement joined TRBV9 to TRBJ2-7; tentative D gene TRBD1, with 6 bases matching. The CDR3 sequence is CASSVGGLTYEQYF. The sequenced DNA: TGTGCCAGCAGCGTAGGGGGGCTAACCTACGAGCAGTACTTC.